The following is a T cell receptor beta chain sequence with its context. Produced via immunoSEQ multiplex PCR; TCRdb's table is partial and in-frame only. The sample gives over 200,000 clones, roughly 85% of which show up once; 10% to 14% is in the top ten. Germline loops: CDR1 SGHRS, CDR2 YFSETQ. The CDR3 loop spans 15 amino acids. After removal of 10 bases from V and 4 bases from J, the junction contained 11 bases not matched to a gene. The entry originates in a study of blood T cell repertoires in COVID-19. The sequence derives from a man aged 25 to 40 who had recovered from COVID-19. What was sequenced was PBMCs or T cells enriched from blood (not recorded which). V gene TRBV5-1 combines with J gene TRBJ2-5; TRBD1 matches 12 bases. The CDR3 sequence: CASESGTGGIETQYF. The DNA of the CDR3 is TGCGCCTCCGAGAGCGGGACAGGGGGCATAGAGACCCAGTACTTC.